These 30 T cell receptor beta chains share one sample of origin, sequenced in a study of graft-versus-host responses after intestinal transplantation. For these receptors, no antigen is known. Profiled with immunoSEQ multiplex PCR; TCRdb holds only in-frame clones, not every one. The sample includes tens of thousands of clones, roughly 90% of them seen just once. The specimen comprised unstimulated CD8+ T cells sorted from spleen or lymph node cells, sampled before intestinal transplant. Receptors originate from a human donor who received an intestinal transplant.

The chain recombines TRBV6-5 with TRBJ1-2, with 9 bases identical to TRBD1. J lost 4 bases, V lost 5 bases, and 2 bases had no gene match. Looked up from germline, CDR1 is MNHEY and CDR2 is SVGAGI. The CDR3 spans 13 residues. The CDR3 DNA sequence: TGTGCCAGCAGTCTGACAGGGGGCTATGGCTACACCTTC. Its protein is CASSLTGGYGYTF.

The chain carries TRBV5-4 and TRBJ2-1; D might be TRBD1 (6 bases). This CDR3 spans 14 amino acids. Deletions cut 4 bases from V and 3 bases from J, with 11 bases between. CDR1 and CDR2 (germline): SGHNT, YYREEE (reference sequence). The DNA for the CDR3 is TGTGCCAGCAGCCAGAACAGGGACTACAATGAGCAGTTCTTC. It specifies CASSQNRDYNEQFF.

The chain combines TRBV2 with TRBJ2-7; weak D call: TRBD1 (5 bases). The CDR3 is made up of 16 amino acids. CDR1 SNHLY and CDR2 FYNNEI come from the germline V gene. Deletions cut 7 bases from V and 0 bases from J, with 19 bases between. CDR3 in DNA: TGTGCCAGCACCGATCCCCGTACAGGAAGCTCCTACGAGCAGTACTTC. Translating gives CASTDPRTGSSYEQYF.

The rearrangement joins TRBV7-9 to TRBJ2-3; 9 bases are a match to TRBD2. V lost 5 bases, J lost 1 base, and 7 bases stayed unmatched. Germline CDR1 is SEHNR and CDR2 is FQNEAQ (reference sequence). This CDR3 region has 16 residues. CDR3 sequence (DNA): TGTGCCAGCAGCCTACTAGCGGGTGTCCGCACAGATACGCAGTATTTT. It is translated as CASSLLAGVRTDTQYF.

The chain is built from TRBV5-1 and TRBJ2-7; TRBD2 matches 9 bases. This CDR3 is 14 amino acids long. From germline, CDR1 is SGHRS and CDR2 YFSETQ. V shed 2 bases, J shed 3 bases, and the junction held 3 bases outside the gene matches. CDR3 sequence: CASSFWREGYEQYF. The CDR3 nucleotides are TGCGCCAGCAGCTTTTGGCGGGAGGGCTACGAGCAGTACTTC.

The V and J genes are TRBV7-9 and TRBJ2-7; 9 bases match TRBD1. Germline V gene lookup returns CDR1 SEHNR and CDR2 FQNEAQ (reference sequence). Trimming took 6 bases from V and 4 from J; bases not matched to a gene: 7. The CDR3 is 14 residues long. DNA for the CDR3: TGTGCCAGCAGTCCAGCGACAGGGGGTTACGAGCAGTACTTC. It specifies CASSPATGGYEQYF. Full variable domain (outside the CDR3, taken from reference TRBV7-9 and TRBJ2-7): DTGVSQNPRHKITKRGQNVTFRCDPISEHNRLYWYRQTLGQGPEFLTYFQNEAQLEKSRLLSDRFSAERPKGSFSTLEIQRTEQGDSAMYLCASSPATGGYEQYFGPGTRLTVT.

Here the CDR3 reads CASSQLISRVDGYTF. The DNA for the CDR3 is TGCGCCAGCAGCCAACTTATATCTAGAGTGGATGGCTACACCTTC. The rearrangement links TRBV4-1 to TRBJ1-2; D not resolved. Per the germline V gene, CDR1 is MGHRA and CDR2 is YSYEKL. The CDR3 has 15 residues. The V gene lost 2 bases and the J gene lost 6 bases, with 16 bases spanning the gap.

CDR3 coding DNA: TGTGCCAGTAAATTGGTCGGTATCAATCAGCCCCAGCATTTT. Its translation: CASKLVGINQPQHF. The chain recombines TRBV19 with TRBJ1-5; no reliable D call. CDR1 LNHDA and CDR2 SQIVND come from the germline V gene (reference sequence). The ends were cut back, 7 bases at V and 3 bases at J, with 13 bases in the middle. CDR3 length equals 14 residues.

The rearrangement uses TRBV15 and TRBJ2-7; possibly TRBD2 for D (6 bases). Trimming cost V 5 bases and J 3 bases, with 20 bases left between them. Germline V gene lookup returns CDR1 LNHNV and CDR2 YYDKDF (reference sequence). This CDR3 spans 16 amino acids. For the CDR3, the DNA is TGTGCCACCAGCGACACTCCGGGAGAGGGCGTCTACGAGCAGTACTTC. Translating it yields CATSDTPGEGVYEQYF.

The genes are TRBV5-6 and TRBJ2-2, with TRBD2 matching 14 bases. Losses at the gene ends were 0 bases for V and 7 bases for J; bases not matched to a gene: 5. The germline gives CDR1 SGHDT, CDR2 YYEEEE. This CDR3 has 17 residues. The CDR3 here is CASSLGLAGGPDGELFF. The CDR3 DNA reads as TGTGCCAGCAGCTTGGGACTAGCGGGGGGGCCCGACGGGGAGCTGTTTTTT.

This clone has a single count. This chain uses TRBV7-9 with TRBJ1-1; D not resolved. V lost 0 bases to trimming and J lost 0 bases, with 11 bases between them. CDR1 and CDR2 (germline): SEHNR, FQNEAQ (reference sequence). The CDR3 spans 16 residues. The CDR3 is CASSLALGTMNTEAFF. For the CDR3, the DNA is TGTGCCAGCAGCTTAGCGTTGGGCACCATGAACACTGAAGCTTTCTTT.

The chain employs TRBV4-1 and TRBJ2-1; no clear D gene. V lost 0 bases and J lost 8, with 14 bases in between. This CDR3 region has 15 residues. Germline CDR1 and CDR2: MGHRA and YSYEKL. In DNA form, the CDR3 reads TGCGCCAGCAGCCAAGAACTGACATCTTACGATGAGCAGTTCTTC. This encodes CASSQELTSYDEQFF.

This clone was observed a few times. V gene TRBV4-1 combines with J gene TRBJ1-1; 8 nucleotides line up with TRBD1. Germline CDR1 reads MGHRA; CDR2 reads YSYEKL. J gave up 3 bases and V 1 base, and 1 base lay outside the gene matches. The CDR3 contains 14 residues. The CDR3 is CASSQATGDTEAFF. CDR3 nucleotide sequence: TGCGCCAGCAGCCAAGCGACAGGGGACACTGAAGCTTTCTTT.

V and J are TRBV7-9 and TRBJ2-1; 11 nucleotides agree with TRBD2. The germline V gene has CDR1 SEHNR and CDR2 FQNEAQ (reference sequence). V dropped 2 bases and J dropped 7; count of bases not matched to a gene: 7. This CDR3 spans 16 amino acids. The CDR3 loop is CASSLTSSGRYNEQFF. Written as DNA, the CDR3 is TGTGCCAGCAGCTTAACTTCTAGCGGGAGGTATAATGAGCAGTTCTTC.

The chain employs TRBV9 and TRBJ2-5, with D possibly matching TRBD2 (5 bases). The CDR3 length is 14 residues. The germline V gene has CDR1 SGDLS and CDR2 YYNGEE. V was pared by 2 bases and J by 1 base, with 9 bases between. The CDR3 nucleotides read TGTGCCAGCAGCGTGGACTGGAGCCAAGAGACCCAGTACTTC. Its protein product is CASSVDWSQETQYF.

The CDR3 sequence is CASSQNHRATQYF. CDR3 nucleotides: TGTGCCAGCAGCCAAAATCACAGGGCTACGCAGTATTTT. The V gene is TRBV4-2, the J gene TRBJ2-3, with a weak D call TRBD1 (6 bases). Germline V CDR1 and CDR2: LGHNA, YNFKEQ. CDR3 length: 13 amino acids. V was clipped by 2 bases and J by 8 bases, with 11 bases between them.

The rearrangement uses TRBV5-4 and TRBJ1-2; no firm D call. CDR1 SGHNT and CDR2 YYREEE come from the germline V gene (reference sequence). V gave up 2 bases and J gave up 2 bases, with 7 bases separating them. This CDR3 has 13 residues. The CDR3 DNA follows: TGTGCCAGCAGCTTTAGGAGCAACTATGGCTACACCTTC. Residues: CASSFRSNYGYTF.

This chain connects TRBV9 to TRBJ2-2; the D gene is possibly TRBD1 (5 bases). Trimming removed 0 bases at V and 6 bases at J, with 9 bases between. Germline V gene sequence: CDR1 SGDLS, CDR2 YYNGEE. The CDR3 totals 14 residues. The CDR3 reads CASSVGLGPGELFF. The DNA of the CDR3 is TGTGCCAGCAGCGTAGGATTGGGGCCCGGGGAGCTGTTTTTT.

The chain has TRBV5-1 and TRBJ2-7, with TRBD2 identical over 7 bases. CDR3 length: 14 residues. Per the germline V gene, CDR1 is SGHRS and CDR2 is YFSETQ. V shed 4 bases and J 6 bases; nucleotides not matched to a gene: 10. DNA of the CDR3: TGCGCCAGCAGCCCCGGGACCGGGAGGTCCGAGCAGTACTTC. It is translated as CASSPGTGRSEQYF.

The chain recombines TRBV5-1 with TRBJ1-4, with 12 bases fitting TRBD1. CDR1 is SGHRS and CDR2 is YFSETQ in the germline V gene. The CDR3 is 18 amino acids. The V and J ends lost 4 bases and 7 bases, in that order; junction bases with no gene match: 14. The CDR3, as DNA: TGCGCCAGCAGCGGATCAGGGACAGGGGGCGAAAGGAGTGAAAAACTGTTTTTT. Translated, it gives CASSGSGTGGERSEKLFF.

Turning to this clone: One end of the junction is discordant with germline, which a read error may explain. This chain links TRBV28 with TRBJ2-7; D not resolved. The CDR3 totals 11 residues. Germline CDR1 is MDHEN and CDR2 is SYDVKM. The CDR3 DNA sequence: TGTGCCAGCAGTCCCTCCTTCGAGCAGTACTTC. Translating it yields CASSPSFEQYF.

The J gene is TRBJ2-7, the V gene TRBV6-1; possibly TRBD2 for D (5 bases). CDR3 length: 15 residues. Germline assignment: CDR1 MNHNS and CDR2 SASEGT. V was cut by 0 bases and J by 2 bases, with 11 bases left in between. Written as DNA, the CDR3 is TGTGCCAGCAGTGAAGCTCCGGGGTCGGCCTACGAGCAGTACTTC. Translation gives CASSEAPGSAYEQYF.

The V gene is TRBV7-9, the J gene TRBJ2-1; a possible D gene is TRBD2 (5 bases). The germline gives CDR1 SEHNR, CDR2 FQNEAQ (reference sequence). V dropped 5 bases and J dropped 9 bases, with 20 bases sitting between them. CDR3 length: 15 residues. For the CDR3, the DNA is TGTGCCAGCAGCAACGGGATAGTTCCTAGACGTGAGCAGTTCTTC. This encodes CASSNGIVPRREQFF.

The chain couples TRBV10-2 to TRBJ2-7, with a tentative D call TRBD2 (6 bases). The ends were cut back, 5 bases at V and 0 bases at J, with 11 bases in the middle. Germline V gives CDR1 WSHSY, CDR2 SAAADI. The CDR3 is 14 residues long. The CDR3 nucleotides read TGCGCCAGCAGTATGGGACTTCCCTCCTACGAGCAGTACTTC. This encodes CASSMGLPSYEQYF.

The rearrangement links TRBV2 to TRBJ1-2, with D maybe TRBD1 (5 bases). The CDR3 has 12 amino acids. Germline V gene sequence: CDR1 SNHLY, CDR2 FYNNEI. The V gene lost 6 bases and the J gene lost 0 bases, with 5 bases spanning the gap. CDR3 coding DNA: TGTGCCAGCAGGACAGCTAACTATGGCTACACCTTC. This codes for CASRTANYGYTF. The whole variable domain, remainder taken from reference TRBV2 and TRBJ1-2, is EPEVTQTPSHQVTQMGQEVILRCVPISNHLYFYWYRQILGQKVEFLVSFYNNEISEKSEIFDDQFSVERPDGSNFTLKIRSTKLEDSAMYFCASRTANYGYTFGSGTRLTVV.

The chain employs TRBV6-1 and TRBJ1-3; tentative D call: TRBD1 (5 bases). Between the trimmed V and J ends, which lost 2 bases and 3 bases, there was a span of 14 bases. The V gene's germline CDR1 is MNHNS and CDR2 SASEGT. This CDR3 comprises 16 residues. The CDR3 coding sequence is TGTGCCAGCAGTGAACCATACAAGGGGTTTGGAAACACCATATATTTT. Its translation is CASSEPYKGFGNTIYF.

The chain couples TRBV27 to TRBJ1-5; 8 bases line up with TRBD1. From germline, CDR1 is MNHEY and CDR2 SMNVEV (reference sequence). Trimming at V came to 5 bases and at J to 6 bases, leaving 3 bases not matched to a gene. The CDR3 covers 13 residues. The CDR3 DNA reads TGTGCCAGCAGTCAGGGGGCGGTTCAGCCCCAGCATTTT. Protein: CASSQGAVQPQHF.

The CDR3 coding sequence is TGTGCCAGTAGACTCGGAGGGGGCCTTAATCAGCCCCAGCATTTT. It specifies CASRLGGGLNQPQHF. The chain links TRBV19 to TRBJ1-5, with TRBD1 matching over 7 bases. V was pared by 6 bases and J by 4 bases, with 9 bases of the junction left unmatched. The CDR3 contains 15 residues. Germline V lookup: CDR1 LNHDA, CDR2 SQIVND (reference sequence). Complete variable domain (other parts from reference TRBV19 and TRBJ1-5): DGGITQSPKYLFRKEGQNVTLSCEQNLNHDAMYWYRQDPGQGLRLIYYSQIVNDFQKGDIAEGYSVSREKKESFPLTVTSAQKNPTAFYLCASRLGGGLNQPQHFGDGTRLSIL.

V usage is TRBV4-1 and J usage is TRBJ2-1; TRBD2 matches at 8 bases. Germline CDR1 MGHRA, CDR2 YSYEKL. This CDR3 spans 21 amino acids. V gave up 0 bases and J gave up 0 bases; unmatched junction bases: 16. The CDR3 DNA reads as TGCGCCAGCAGCCAAGATCTACGCGCCTTTCCGGGGACTAGCTCCTACAATGAGCAGTTCTTC. It codes for CASSQDLRAFPGTSSYNEQFF.

The rearrangement uses TRBV6-5 and TRBJ1-6; 7 bases are a match to TRBD1. The CDR3 is made up of 13 amino acids. CDR1 and CDR2 from the germline V gene are MNHEY and SVGAGI. V dropped 4 bases and J dropped 6; count of bases not matched to a gene: 0. CDR3 sequence (DNA): TGTGCCAGCAGTTGGGACAGTAATTCACCCCTCCACTTT. Its protein product is CASSWDSNSPLHF.